The 15 T cell receptor beta chains listed next were all sequenced from one sample in a study of regulatory T cells in long-lasting Graves disease. Arm-PCR of CDR3 regions with iRepertoire HTBI primers generated TCR beta libraries. MiXCR, run by TCRdb on the multiplex PCR reads, gives a single entry per CDR3 protein. Among a few hundred thousand distinct CDR3 sequences, about a sixth were seen once, and the ten largest hold about 23%. Specified time point: newly diagnosed GD, antithyroid drugs for less than 3 months. PBMC RNA served as the TCR library source. Another study also made use of these data, one on T cells in Graves' hyperthyroidism and ophthalmopathy.

The input for sequencing was peripheral blood mononuclear cells (PBMCs), taken at new diagnosis, from a patient treated with antithyroid drugs. These receptors all come from a woman in her late teens or twenties with Graves disease.

As concerns this clonotype: Given a much more abundant clone one base away, this may be a read error. This chain joins TRBV7-9 and TRBJ2-1; D is perhaps TRBD1 (6 bases). The CDR3 totals 16 residues. Germline V lookup: CDR1 SEHNR, CDR2 FQNEAQ (reference sequence). This chain's CDR3 is CASSFPGTSAYNEPFF. CDR3 DNA: TGTGCCAGCAGCTTCCCTGGGACATCAGCCTACAATGAGCCGTTCTTC.

The table lists this clonotype with many counts. The V call is TRBV2, the J call TRBJ1-1; no firm D call. The CDR3 consists of 13 residues. The ends were cut back, 2 bases at V and 6 bases at J, with 10 bases in the middle. The V gene's germline CDR1 is SNHLY and CDR2 FYNNEI. CDR3 nucleotide sequence: TGTGCCAGCAGTGAAAACGGCCCACCTGAAGCTTTCTTT. This codes for CASSENGPPEAFF.

This clonotype showed up many times. This chain connects TRBV4-2 to TRBJ1-1; D remains unclear. V lost 1 base and J lost 2, with 5 bases in between. This CDR3 comprises 13 residues. CDR1 LGHNA and CDR2 YNFKEQ come from the germline V gene. In DNA form, the CDR3 reads TGTGCCAGCAGCCAAGTCCCCAACACTGAAGCTTTCTTT. Protein: CASSQVPNTEAFF.

This chain connects TRBV7-9 to TRBJ2-3, with TRBD1 identical over 9 bases. This CDR3 comprises 14 residues. With V trimmed by 5 bases and J by 7 bases, 7 bases remained unmatched. Per the germline V gene, CDR1 is SEHNR and CDR2 is FQNEAQ (reference sequence). The CDR3 coding sequence is TGTGCCAGCAGCGCGGGACAGGGAAGCTATACGCAGTATTTT. Translated, it gives CASSAGQGSYTQYF.

This clonotype was observed many times. V and J are TRBV6-5 and TRBJ2-7, with 9 bases that match TRBD1. CDR3 length: 14 residues. V trimming: 4 bases; J trimming: 3 bases; junction bases outside the gene matches: 4. The V gene's germline CDR1 is MNHEY and CDR2 SVGAGI. CDR3: CASSSLDRGYEQYF. DNA for the CDR3: TGTGCCAGCAGTTCTCTGGACAGGGGCTACGAGCAGTACTTC.

This clonotype was seen many times. This chain uses TRBV2 with TRBJ1-1; D is unclear. CDR3 size: 10 residues. V was trimmed by 6 bases and J by 11 bases, leaving 10 bases between them. The germline gives CDR1 SNHLY, CDR2 FYNNEI. The CDR3 loop reads CASRAGDAFF. In DNA, the CDR3 is TGTGCCAGCAGGGCCGGAGACGCTTTCTTT.

This clonotype was observed a few times. The CDR3 DNA reads TGTGCCAGCAGTTCATTTAGCGGGAGGGCCTACAATGAGCAGTTCTTC. Translating gives CASSSFSGRAYNEQFF. The V gene is TRBV6-2 or TRBV6-3, the J gene TRBJ2-1, with 11 bases lining up with TRBD2. J lost 2 bases, V lost 4 bases, and 4 bases had no gene match. CDR1 MNHEY and CDR2 SVGEGT come from the germline V gene. The CDR3 has 16 residues.

V gene TRBV20-1 combines with J gene TRBJ2-1; D unresolved. CDR3 length: 14 amino acids. Germline lookup yields CDR1 DFQATT and CDR2 SNEGSKA (reference sequence). Deletions cut 2 bases from V and 9 bases from J, with 17 bases between. The CDR3, as DNA: TGCAGTGCTAGACGAAGGATAGGCACGGGTGAGCAGTTCTTC. It encodes CSARRRIGTGEQFF.

The rearrangement uses TRBV10-3 and TRBJ1-5; 12 bases line up with TRBD1. This CDR3 has 16 residues. The V and J ends lost 3 bases and 6 bases, in that order; junction bases with no gene match: 6. The germline gives CDR1 ENHRY, CDR2 SYGVKD. The CDR3 nucleotides read TGTGCCATCAGTGAAAGCGGGACAGGGGGCTCTCAGCCCCAGCATTTT. It specifies CAISESGTGGSQPQHF.

This clonotype was seen repeatedly, ten times or more. This rearrangement joins TRBV5-5 to TRBJ1-4; D not certain. CDR3 length: 15 residues. Trimming removed 1 base from V and 1 base from J, with 8 bases in between. Germline lookup yields CDR1 SGHKS and CDR2 YYEKEE (reference sequence). The CDR3 DNA reads TGTGCCAGCAGCTTGTTTAGGAGAACTAATGAAAAACTGTTTTTT. Translation: CASSLFRRTNEKLFF.

The table lists this clonotype with many counts. The chain joins TRBV6-9 to TRBJ1-4; TRBD1 might be the D (5 bases). CDR3 length equals 17 residues. Germline V gene data show CDR1 as MNHGY and CDR2 as SVAAGI. Trimming stripped 3 bases from V and 6 bases from J, with 20 bases between. CDR3 amino acids: CASSYPKPRDGDEKLFF. The CDR3 DNA reads as TGTGCCAGCAGTTACCCAAAGCCACGGGACGGAGATGAAAAACTGTTTTTT.

This clonotype was seen many times. The chain employs TRBV5-1 and TRBJ1-5; tentative D call: TRBD1 (5 bases). V lost 1 base to trimming and J lost 4 bases, with 9 bases between them. Germline V gene data show CDR1 as SGHRS and CDR2 as YFSETQ. This CDR3 comprises 14 residues. DNA of the CDR3: TGCGCCAGCAGCTTGCAGGGCCAAAATCAGCCCCAGCATTTT. Translated, it gives CASSLQGQNQPQHF.

The chain couples TRBV7-3 to TRBJ1-2; 7 nucleotides match TRBD1. Germline V gene sequence: CDR1 SGHTA, CDR2 FQGTGA. This CDR3 comprises 15 residues. Unmatched junction bases numbered 9, after V lost 1 base and J lost 7 bases. The CDR3 protein is CASSLNPDRVGGYTF. CDR3 nucleotides: TGTGCCAGCAGCTTAAACCCTGACAGGGTTGGTGGCTACACCTTC.

This clonotype came up many times. V and J are TRBV6-2 or TRBV6-3 and TRBJ1-2; D call uncertain. CDR1 and CDR2 (germline): MNHEY, SVGEGT. Trimming cost V 5 bases and J 7 bases, with 17 bases left between them. The CDR3 consists of 14 residues. The DNA for the CDR3 is TGTGCCAGCAGTGAATCTGACGGTGCCGGTGGCTACACCTTC. It encodes CASSESDGAGGYTF.

The rearrangement links TRBV19 to TRBJ1-1; no definite D call. The CDR3 is made up of 14 amino acids. V lost 6 bases and J 5 bases, leaving 16 bases between the germline ends. CDR1 is LNHDA and CDR2 is SQIVND in the germline V gene (reference sequence). Here the CDR3 reads CASSQRTMGTEAFF. The CDR3 region has the DNA TGTGCCAGTAGCCAAAGAACAATGGGGACTGAAGCTTTCTTT.